This TCR beta chain was identified in a study of monozygotic twins with inflammatory bowel disease. CDR3 size: 12 residues. The germline CDR1 and CDR2 sequences are LNHDA and SQIVND (reference sequence). Used for each TCR library was approximately 3,600 ng of total RNA. After re-calling the 5' RACE reads, TCRdb lists one entry per CDR3 protein, DNA absent. Its listing shows roughly 100,000 distinct CDR3 sequences. V gene TRBV19 combines with J gene TRBJ2-2. The clonotype originates from a human donor with ulcerative colitis or Crohn's disease, or a healthy co-twin of an affected twin (not recorded which). Material: blood. Here the CDR3 reads CASRSRPGELFF.